This is a list of T cell receptor beta chains from one sample in a study of OX40 agonist ivuxolimab in advanced cancers. Using immunoSEQ multiplex PCR, the repertoire was profiled, and TCRdb retains in-frame clones only, with some absent. Among around 71,000 clones listed, 86% were seen once. The sample here was CD4+ or CD8+ T cells sorted from blood, taken in a trial of the OX40 agonist ivuxolimab. All receptors derive from an adult with an advanced solid tumor such as melanoma, head and neck, liver or kidney cancer. Each CDR3 is given with its conserved first and last residue. Fields, in order: J gene, clone size, V gene, D gene, CDR3 DNA, CDR3 protein. A D gene is named only where the DNA matches it firmly. Clone size, where shown, is once, few, many, or a class for clones that have expanded.

TRBJ2-2	NA	TRBV7-3	NA	TGTGCCAGCAGCCTACTAGGTCACACCGGGGAGCTGTTTTTT	CASSLLGHTGELFF
TRBJ2-1	NA	TRBV19	TRBD2	TGTGCCAGTACCCTCTCCGGCGGGAGGGCTGCGCAGTTCTTC	CASTLSGGRAAQFF
TRBJ1-5	few	TRBV7-9	TRBD1	TGTGCCAGCAGTACACAGGGGGATCAGCCCCAGCATTTT	CASSTQGDQPQHF
TRBJ2-1	NA	TRBV27	TRBD2	TGTGCCAGCAGTCTATGGGGGTCCGTTGCGGGAGTTTACAATGAGCAGTTCTTC	CASSLWGSVAGVYNEQFF
TRBJ2-1	NA	TRBV5-5	TRBD1	TGTGCCACCGGGACAGGTGCCTACAATGAGCAGTTCTTC	CATGTGAYNEQFF
TRBJ1-3	few	TRBV5-5	NA	TGTGCCAGCAGCCCCTCACTGGGTGCTGGAAACACCATATATTTT	CASSPSLGAGNTIYF
TRBJ2-1	NA	TRBV5-1	NA	TGCGCCAGCAGCGGGGAGTGGGCATCGGGTGAGCAGTTCTTC	CASSGEWASGEQFF
TRBJ1-2	NA	TRBV6-5	NA	TGTGCCAGCAGGCGGGGGGGCGATGATGGCTACACCTTC	CASRRGGDDGYTF
TRBJ2-1	NA	TRBV29-1	TRBD2	TGCAGCGTTGCGGCGCGGGGGAACAATGAGCAGTTCTTC	CSVAARGNNEQFF
TRBJ2-5	NA	TRBV6-5	TRBD1	TGTGCCAGCAGCCTCGACAGGGGGTCTCGAGAGACCCAGTACTTC	CASSLDRGSRETQYF
TRBJ2-7	NA	TRBV6-4	NA	TGTGCCAGCGGAGCCTACGAGCAGTACTTC	CASGAYEQYF
TRBJ2-3	NA	TRBV6-1	NA	TGTGCCAGCACGAAGGGGGGTCCAGAGACAGATACGCAGTATTTT	CASTKGGPETDTQYF
TRBJ1-5	once	TRBV7-3	NA	TGTGCCAGCAGCTTAATGAGGATTGGTCAGCCCCAGCATTTT	CASSLMRIGQPQHF
TRBJ2-3	NA	TRBV7-2	TRBD2	TGTGCCAGCAGCTTAAGTAGCGGGAGAGGGGGGACAGATACGCAGTATTTT	CASSLSSGRGGTDTQYF
TRBJ1-2	NA	TRBV7-9	TRBD1	TGTGCCAGCAGCTTAACGGACAGGGTAAGTGTAGCCTATGGCTACACCTTC	CASSLTDRVSVAYGYTF
TRBJ2-5	NA	TRBV6-6	NA	TGTGCCAGCAGCCCTAACAGGGATGTAGAGACCCAGTACTTC	CASSPNRDVETQYF
TRBJ1-1	NA	TRBV2	NA	TGTGCCAGCAGGGGAGGGGTCAACAGGAGGAACACTGAAGCTTTCTTT	CASRGGVNRRNTEAFF
TRBJ2-7	NA	TRBV7-2	NA	TGTGCCAGCAGTACCGGGACTGCCTATTACGAGCAGTACTTC	CASSTGTAYYEQYF
TRBJ2-1	NA	TRBV7-2	NA	TGTGCCAGCAGCCGCCGGACGGAAGAGCAGTTCTTC	CASSRRTEEQFF
TRBJ1-1	NA	TRBV4-3	NA	TGCGCCAGCAGCCAGTGGGAGGAGACTGAAGCTTTCTTT	CASSQWEETEAFF
TRBJ2-1	once	TRBV7-3	NA	TGTGCCAGCAGCTTAGGGCAGAACAATGAGCAGTTCTTC	CASSLGQNNEQFF
TRBJ1-2	few	TRBV19	TRBD1	TGTGCCAGTAGTTTACTAACAGGGGGCGACTATGGCTACACCTTC	CASSLLTGGDYGYTF
TRBJ2-5	few	TRBV7-8	NA	TGTGCCAGCAGCCGCCTGAGGGGAGAGACCCAGTACTTC	CASSRLRGETQYF
TRBJ1-6	NA	TRBV29-1	TRBD1	TGCAGCGTCGCCGACAGGGCGGCATCACCCCTCCACTTT	CSVADRAASPLHF
TRBJ1-2	NA	TRBV30	TRBD1	TGTGCCTGGAGTAGACAGGGGGCGCGGGGCTACACCTTC	CAWSRQGARGYTF
TRBJ1-1	NA	TRBV11-2	NA	TGTGCCAGCAGCTCGCCCGGTTCGTTAAGCGGGGCTTTCTTT	CASSSPGSLSGAFF
TRBJ1-4	NA	TRBV5-6	NA	TGTGCCAGCAGCTTGTTGGACCGGGAAGAAAAACTGTTTTTT	CASSLLDREEKLFF
TRBJ1-4	NA	TRBV7-6	NA	TGTGCCAGCAGGCCGGGGGGGGGAACTAATGAAAAACTGTTTTTT	CASRPGGGTNEKLFF
TRBJ2-7	NA	TRBV7-2	NA	TGTGCCAGCAGCTTGACAGTCCTCACCTACGAGCAGTACTTC	CASSLTVLTYEQYF
TRBJ2-2	NA	TRBV5-1	NA	TGCGCCAGCAGCCCCAACCCCGAGAACACCGGGGAGCTGTTTTTT	CASSPNPENTGELFF
TRBJ2-3	NA	TRBV30	NA	TGTGCCTGGGGAAGGGGGACCGCAGATACGCAGTATTTT	CAWGRGTADTQYF
TRBJ2-1	few	TRBV30	NA	TGTGCCTGGAGTTCGTTAGCGGTTAGCTCCTACAATGAGCAGTTCTTC	CAWSSLAVSSYNEQFF
TRBJ2-3	NA	TRBV7-9	NA	TGTGCCAGCAGCTTAGTGGAGGAACGGGATACGCAGTATTTT	CASSLVEERDTQYF
TRBJ2-5	NA	TRBV5-6	TRBD2	TGTGCCAGCAGCCGGACGGGACTAGCGGGAGCTAGGGAGACCCAGTACTTC	CASSRTGLAGARETQYF
TRBJ2-3	NA	TRBV5-6	TRBD2	TGTGCCAGCAGCTTGGGAGCGGGAAGCACAGATACGCAGTATTTT	CASSLGAGSTDTQYF
TRBJ1-1	NA	TRBV5-4	NA	TGTGCCAGCAGCGTATCTTCCCGGGGGGGGACTGAAGCTTTCTTT	CASSVSSRGGTEAFF
TRBJ2-2	NA	TRBV29-1	NA	TGCAGCGTTGTATTGGGGGTATCAAACACCGGGGAGCTGTTTTTT	CSVVLGVSNTGELFF
TRBJ1-2	NA	TRBV19	NA	NA	CASTSGQNYGYTF
TRBJ1-2	NA	TRBV7-2	NA	TGTGCCAGCAGCTTAGTGGTCAGGTCGGACCGTGCGGATGGCTACACCTTC	CASSLVVRSDRADGYTF
TRBJ2-1	NA	TRBV5-6	TRBD2	TGTGCCAGCAGCCCTGGGGGAAGACTAGCGGGAGTGTCCTACAATGAGCAGTTCTTC	CASSPGGRLAGVSYNEQFF
TRBJ1-3	NA	TRBV28	TRBD1	TGTGCCAGCAGCTCACCCGGGACAGGGGGAAACACCATATATTTT	CASSSPGTGGNTIYF
TRBJ2-3	NA	TRBV27	TRBD2	TGTGCCAGCAGTTCCTTGACTAGCGGGAGCCGCACAGATACGCAGTATTTT	CASSSLTSGSRTDTQYF
TRBJ2-7	once	TRBV4-1	NA	TGCGCCAGCAGCCAAGACAGGGAGCCCGTTTTAGGCGAGCAGTACTTC	CASSQDREPVLGEQYF
TRBJ1-2	NA	TRBV5-1	NA	TGCGCCAACAGCTTGTTAACTAACTATGGCTACACCTTC	CANSLLTNYGYTF
TRBJ2-1	NA	TRBV18	NA	TGTGCCAGCTCCCAAACTGCCGACCCCTCCTACAATGAGCAGTTCTTC	CASSQTADPSYNEQFF
TRBJ2-1	NA	TRBV7-8	NA	TGTGCCAGCAGCGTCTCCGGGACCCCTGAGCAGTTCTTC	CASSVSGTPEQFF
TRBJ2-7	NA	TRBV19	TRBD2	TGTGCCAGTAGCCTGACTAGCGCTAGCTCCTACGAGCAGTACTTC	CASSLTSASSYEQYF
TRBJ1-2	NA	TRBV6-6	TRBD1	TGTGCCAGCAGTCCTCGGACAGGGTCTAACTATGGCTACACCTTC	CASSPRTGSNYGYTF
TRBJ2-7	NA	TRBV29-1	TRBD2	TGCAGCGTTCGGTTAGCGGGAGACTACGAGCAGTACTTC	CSVRLAGDYEQYF
TRBJ1-4	few	TRBV29-1	TRBD1	TGCAGCGTTGAAAGGTTGGGACAGCCTAATGAAAAACTGTTTTTT	CSVERLGQPNEKLFF
TRBJ2-1	NA	TRBV9	TRBD2	TGTGCCAGCAGCGGGGGACTAGCGGGAGTCCCTCTGTACAATGAGCAGTTCTTC	CASSGGLAGVPLYNEQFF
TRBJ2-5	few	TRBV7-7	NA	TGTGCCAGCAGCCTTAGATGGACAGAAGAGACCCAGTACTTC	CASSLRWTEETQYF
TRBJ1-1	once	TRBV5-1	TRBD1	TGCGCCAGCAGCAAAACACAGGGGGGGAGCACTGAAGCTTTCTTT	CASSKTQGGSTEAFF
TRBJ2-1	NA	TRBV5-6	NA	TGTGCCAGCAGCCTGTCAGGGGGGATAGGCCATGAGCAGTTCTTC	CASSLSGGIGHEQFF
TRBJ2-1	NA	TRBV28	TRBD2	TGTGCCAGCAGCCGGGGACTAGCGTTTAACAATGAGCAGTTCTTC	CASSRGLAFNNEQFF